One sample yielded the 24 T cell receptor beta chains listed below, sequenced in a study of Ad26.COV2.S vaccination and SARS-CoV-2 variants. This sample's treatment: 15 to 20 received Ad26.COV2.S at low or high dose, single or two shots; 5 received placebo; per-sample allocation not given. Sampling occurred on day 63 after the first vaccine or placebo injection. The method was immunoSEQ multiplex PCR; TCRdb's version includes in-frame clones alone and lacks a portion of them. The sample has around 300,000 clones; 88% are singletons. The sample consisted of peripheral blood, taken in a trial of Ad26.COV2.S vaccine versus placebo. All receptors come from a person between 18 and 65 years old who received the Ad26.COV2.S COVID-19 vaccine or a placebo.

The chain couples TRBV15 to TRBJ2-4; D is unclear. The CDR3 loop spans 14 amino acids. The germline CDR1 and CDR2 sequences are LNHNV and YYDKDF (reference sequence). Trimming shortened V by 0 bases and J by 4 bases, and 7 bases separated the two germline ends. The CDR3 protein is CATSRDVQKNIQYF. The CDR3 nucleotides read TGTGCCACCAGCAGAGATGTACAGAAAAACATTCAGTACTTC.

This chain's CDR3 is CASSLGTSGRAYTQYF. CDR3 nucleotides: TGTGCCAGCAGCTTGGGGACGAGCGGGAGGGCTTATACGCAGTATTTT. V and J are TRBV11-2 and TRBJ2-3; 10 bases are a match to TRBD2. The germline V gene encodes CDR1 SGHAT and CDR2 FQNNGV. With V trimmed by 3 bases and J by 7 bases, 10 bases remained unmatched. The CDR3 loop spans 16 amino acids.

The gene calls are TRBV7-2 and TRBJ2-3, with D tentatively TRBD1 or TRBD2 (7 bases each). V lost 5 bases, J lost 4 bases, and 16 bases lay in between. The length of the CDR3 is 15 residues. Per germline, CDR1 SGHTA and CDR2 FQGNSA. The CDR3 here is CASSVQGGRADTQYF. DNA for the CDR3: TGTGCCAGCAGCGTGCAGGGGGGGCGCGCAGATACGCAGTATTTT.

In this sample, this clone turned up once. The chain uses TRBV5-1 and TRBJ1-4; no reliable D call. The CDR3 has 14 residues. The V end lost 4 bases, the J end lost 2 bases, and 9 bases lay between the germline ends. CDR1 is SGHRS, CDR2 YFSETQ, per germline. CDR3 region: CASSPDLTNEKLFF. The CDR3 coding sequence is TGCGCCAGCAGCCCCGATCTTACTAATGAAAAACTGTTTTTT.

The chain recombines TRBV27 with TRBJ1-5; D call uncertain. Per the germline V gene, CDR1 is MNHEY and CDR2 is SMNVEV (reference sequence). This CDR3 is 14 amino acids long. V lost 1 base to trimming and J lost 0 bases, with 4 bases between them. In DNA form, the CDR3 reads TGTGCCAGCAGTTTATTGGCTAGCAATCAGCCCCAGCATTTT. It yields the protein CASSLLASNQPQHF.

V is TRBV4-1 and J is TRBJ1-5, with unresolved D. There are 17 residues in the CDR3. With 4 bases removed from V and 2 bases from J, the gap between germline ends came to 18 bases. CDR1 and CDR2 from the germline V gene are MGHRA and YSYEKL. CDR3 nucleotides: TGCGCCAGCAGCCCCCCTTCACGAGGTTCGGGCAATCAGCCCCAGCATTTT. Residues: CASSPPSRGSGNQPQHF.

CDR3 in DNA: TGTGCCAGTAGGACGATAGGGGGTCGCAATCAGCCCCAGCATTTT. Protein: CASRTIGGRNQPQHF. The chain joins TRBV19 to TRBJ1-5; tentative D call: TRBD1 (6 bases). From germline, CDR1 is LNHDA and CDR2 SQIVND (reference sequence). The CDR3 consists of 15 residues. V shed 6 bases and J shed 2 bases, with 14 bases lying between them.

This clone was detected once. This chain joins TRBV12-5 and TRBJ1-1; D is ambiguous. The germline V and J ends were trimmed by 7 bases and 8 bases, with 20 bases remaining between them. The CDR3 has 14 residues. Looked up from germline, CDR1 is LGHNT and CDR2 is FRNRAP. The CDR3: CASAYNIGRNEAFF. The DNA of the CDR3 is TGTGCTAGTGCCTACAACATAGGACGGAACGAAGCTTTCTTT.

This clone has just a few counts. This chain uses TRBV27 with TRBJ1-6, with D possibly being TRBD1 (6 bases). The CDR3 is made up of 14 amino acids. Per germline, CDR1 MNHEY and CDR2 SMNVEV (reference sequence). V lost 5 bases and J 7 bases, leaving 12 bases between the germline ends. This CDR3 reads CASSRGTSNSPLHF. The CDR3 DNA sequence: TGTGCCAGCAGTAGAGGGACATCGAATTCACCCCTCCACTTT.

The chain uses TRBV5-4 and TRBJ2-3, with TRBD1 identical over 12 bases. The CDR3 spans 16 residues. The junction had 2 bases not matched to a gene; V was cut back by 3 bases and J by 0 bases. The germline gives CDR1 SGHNT, CDR2 YYREEE (reference sequence). CDR3 residues: CASSSGTGGSTDTQYF. CDR3 DNA sequence: TGTGCCAGCAGCTCCGGGACAGGGGGCAGCACAGATACGCAGTATTTT.

The rearrangement links TRBV29-1 to TRBJ2-7, with 9 bases matching TRBD2. Losses at the gene ends were 5 bases for V and 0 bases for J; bases not matched to a gene: 14. Germline assignment: CDR1 SQVTM and CDR2 ANQGSEA. The CDR3 is 17 residues long. This CDR3 reads CSVLTQGLARSSYEQYF. CDR3 nucleotide sequence: TGCAGCGTTTTGACCCAAGGACTAGCGCGAAGCTCCTACGAGCAGTACTTC.

Of note for this clone: Other DNA sequences from this sample encode an identical CDR3 as well. This chain joins TRBV7-2 and TRBJ1-2; 7 positions match TRBD1. The germline V gene encodes CDR1 SGHTA and CDR2 FQGNSA. With V trimmed by 4 bases and J by 7 bases, 6 bases remained unmatched. The CDR3 has 13 residues. The DNA for the CDR3 is TGTGCCAGCAGCTCCGGACAGGAGGGTGGCTACACCTTC. Its translation is CASSSGQEGGYTF.

The table lists this clone with a few counts. The chain employs TRBV6-4 and TRBJ2-3; tentatively, D is TRBD2 (6 bases). Deletions cut 2 bases from V and 3 bases from J, with 9 bases between. CDR1 and CDR2 from the germline V gene are MRHNA and SNTAGT. This CDR3 has 14 amino acids. CDR3 region: CASSDQGGTDTQYF. The CDR3 DNA reads as TGTGCCAGCAGTGACCAGGGAGGTACAGATACGCAGTATTTT.

This clone has a single count. The junction departs from germline at one end; a sequencing error may be responsible. The chain combines TRBV19 with TRBJ2-1; D possibly corresponds to TRBD2 (7 bases). Germline V lookup: CDR1 LNHDA, CDR2 SQIVND (reference sequence). The CDR3 loop spans 15 amino acids. The CDR3 nucleotides read TGTGCCAGTAGTATTAGGTGGGGGGGCTACGATGAGCAGTTCTTC. Protein sequence: CASSIRWGGYDEQFF.

The V gene is TRBV4-2, the J gene TRBJ2-1; D not certain. Germline V gene data show CDR1 as LGHNA and CDR2 as YNFKEQ. The V gene lost 4 bases and the J gene lost 4 bases, with 14 bases spanning the gap. The CDR3 covers 15 residues. DNA for the CDR3: TGTGCCAGCAGCCCGAACGACCAGGTTTACAATGAGCAGTTCTTC. Translated, it gives CASSPNDQVYNEQFF.

The chain combines TRBV27 with TRBJ1-6; 9 nucleotides align to TRBD1. The CDR3 totals 18 residues. Germline V gene lookup returns CDR1 MNHEY and CDR2 SMNVEV (reference sequence). Losses at the gene ends were 0 bases for V and 7 bases for J; bases not matched to a gene: 10. The CDR3 DNA follows: TGTGCCAGCAGTTTATCCGGTACCCCGGACAGGGGAAATTCACCCCTCCACTTT. It encodes CASSLSGTPDRGNSPLHF.

The rearrangement uses TRBV5-1 and TRBJ1-1, with D uncertain. The V gene's germline CDR1 is SGHRS and CDR2 YFSETQ. The CDR3 spans 11 residues. Trimming cost V 6 bases and J 5 bases, with 8 bases left between them. The CDR3 DNA is TGCGCCAGCACTAGCAAAACTGAAGCTTTCTTT. This translates into CASTSKTEAFF.

This chain joins TRBV3-1 (or the pseudogene TRBV3-2) and TRBJ2-3, with a weak D call TRBD2 (6 bases). Germline-derived CDR1 and CDR2 are LGHDT and YNNKEL (reference sequence). This CDR3 region has 16 residues. Trimming took off 7 bases at V and 5 bases at J, with 22 bases between the two ends. CDR3: CASNARGIYPRDTQYF. CDR3 DNA sequence: TGTGCCAGCAACGCCCGGGGGATCTACCCAAGAGATACGCAGTATTTT.

A word on this clone: The sample holds other DNA sequences that translate to the same CDR3. V usage is TRBV18 and J usage is TRBJ1-2, with 7 bases that match TRBD1. CDR3 size: 13 residues. With V trimmed by 3 bases and J by 3 bases, 1 base remained unmatched. In germline, CDR1 is KGHSH, CDR2 LQKENI. The CDR3 reads CASSPGTDYGYTF. The CDR3 nucleotides are TGTGCCAGCTCACCGGGGACAGACTATGGCTACACCTTC.

Comment on this clone: Other DNA sequences in the sample encode the same CDR3. The gene calls are TRBV9 and TRBJ2-7, with 8 positions matching TRBD1. J was trimmed by 3 bases and V by 1 base; bases with no gene match: 3. Looked up from germline, CDR1 is SGDLS and CDR2 is YYNGEE. This CDR3 contains 14 residues. CDR3 region: CASSVQGAGYEQYF. The DNA of the CDR3 is TGTGCCAGCAGCGTACAGGGGGCTGGCTACGAGCAGTACTTC.

This chain links TRBV6-2 or TRBV6-3 with TRBJ2-5, with D perhaps matching TRBD1 (6 bases). This CDR3 spans 15 amino acids. From germline, CDR1 is MNHEY and CDR2 SVGEGT. Trimming took off 5 bases at V and 7 bases at J, with 20 bases between the two ends. CDR3 residues: CASSPQGRRVGTQYF. For the CDR3, the DNA is TGTGCCAGCAGTCCACAGGGAAGAAGAGTAGGGACCCAGTACTTC.

The chain has TRBV6-6 and TRBJ1-2; D not resolved. CDR3 length: 14 residues. V lost 4 bases to trimming and J lost 7 bases, with 16 bases between them. Germline CDR1 MNHNY, CDR2 SVGAGI (reference sequence). The CDR3 sequence is CASSSGLLLRGYTF. Written as DNA, the CDR3 is TGTGCCAGCAGTTCTGGGCTTTTACTGCGTGGCTACACCTTC.

This chain connects TRBV20-1 to TRBJ2-1, with 7 bases that match TRBD1. Germline lookup yields CDR1 DFQATT and CDR2 SNEGSKA (reference sequence). V lost 3 bases and J lost 2; bases outside the gene matches: 4. This CDR3 is built from 14 residues. The CDR3 here is CSASEQGTYNEQFF. The CDR3 nucleotides are TGCAGTGCTAGTGAACAGGGGACCTACAATGAGCAGTTCTTC.

This sequence joins TRBV6-5 and TRBJ1-1; weak D call: TRBD1 (6 bases). The CDR3 has 12 residues. Germline V gives CDR1 MNHEY, CDR2 SVGAGI. The V end lost 8 bases, the J end lost 3 bases, and 10 bases lay between the germline ends. The CDR3 here is CASGQQYTEAFF. Written as DNA, the CDR3 is TGTGCCAGCGGACAGCAGTACACTGAAGCTTTCTTT.